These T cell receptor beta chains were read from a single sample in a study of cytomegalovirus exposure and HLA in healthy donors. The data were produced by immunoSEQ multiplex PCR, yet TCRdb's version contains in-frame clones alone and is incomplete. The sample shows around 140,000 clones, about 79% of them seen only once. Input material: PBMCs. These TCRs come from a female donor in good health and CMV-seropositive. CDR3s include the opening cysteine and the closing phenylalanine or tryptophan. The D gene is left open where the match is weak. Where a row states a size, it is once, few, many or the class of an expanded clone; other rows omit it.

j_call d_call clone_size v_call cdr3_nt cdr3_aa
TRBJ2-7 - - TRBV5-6 TGTGCCAGCAGCCTAAGCCCATTCCCCCGAGGGGAGCAGTACTTC CASSLSPFPRGEQYF
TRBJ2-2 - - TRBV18 TGTGCCAGCTCACCACTCGTTCTCCAGGGGGGCACCGGGGAGCTGTTTTTT CASSPLVLQGGTGELFF
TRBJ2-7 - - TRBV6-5 TGTGCCAGCCGATTGTATTGGCAGGGTGGCTACGAGCAGTACTTC CASRLYWQGGYEQYF
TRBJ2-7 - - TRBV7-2 TGTGCCAGCAGCTTAGCGGGCACCCTCTCCTACGAGCAGTACTTC CASSLAGTLSYEQYF
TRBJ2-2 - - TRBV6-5 TGTGCCAGCAGATCCCGACAGGCGAACACCGGGGAGCTGTTTTTT CASRSRQANTGELFF
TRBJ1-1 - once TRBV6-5 TGTGCCAGCAGGAAACCGCAGGGGAACACTGAAGCTTTCTTT CASRKPQGNTEAFF
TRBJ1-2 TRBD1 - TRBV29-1 TGCAGCGTTGAGGGGTACAGGGGGCGTCGGGGCTACACCTTC CSVEGYRGRRGYTF
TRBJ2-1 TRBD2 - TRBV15 TGTGCCACCAGCAGAGGGGGGGGAGGCTCCTACAATGAGCAGTTCTTC CATSRGGGGSYNEQFF
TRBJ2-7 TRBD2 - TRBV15 TGTGCCACCAGCGGAGATAGCGGGAGCACCTCCTACGAGCAGTACTTC CATSGDSGSTSYEQYF
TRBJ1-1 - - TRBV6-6 TGTGCCAGCAGCCCTAACAGGGAAGGAGCTTTCTTT CASSPNREGAFF
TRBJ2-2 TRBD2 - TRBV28 TGTGCCAGCAGTTCCCTCGGGGCGGGGGGGGGCACCGGGGAGCTGTTTTTT CASSSLGAGGGTGELFF
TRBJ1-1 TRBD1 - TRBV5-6 TGTGCCAGCAGCCCTGACAGGGGAGGAATGAACACTGAAGCTTTCTTT CASSPDRGGMNTEAFF
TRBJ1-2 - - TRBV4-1 TGCGCCAGCAGCCAAGGCGGGGGGGACTATGGCTACACCTTC CASSQGGGDYGYTF
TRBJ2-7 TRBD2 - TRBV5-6 TGTGCCAGCAGCTTGGGAGCTAGCGGGTCCTACGAGCAGTACTTC CASSLGASGSYEQYF
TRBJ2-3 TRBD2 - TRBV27 TGTGCCAGCGTTAAGGGACTAGCGAACACAGATACGCAGTATTTT CASVKGLANTDTQYF